A single sample is the source of the 3 T cell receptor beta chains below, sequenced in a study of T cell responses to AZD1222 COVID-19 vaccine. Repertoires were generated with immunoSEQ multiplex PCR, while TCRdb's copy carries only in-frame clones and drops some. The sample holds about 120,000 clones, 80% to 90% seen once. The sample was peripheral blood, taken on day 0 of MenACWY control vaccination. Receptors were obtained from an adult in good health.

The V and J genes are TRBV3-1 (or the pseudogene TRBV3-2) and TRBJ2-3; TRBD2 agrees at 11 bases. The CDR3 contains 16 residues. With 4 bases clipped from V and 0 bases from J, the junction kept 3 bases outside the gene matches. Germline CDR1 and CDR2: LGHDT and YNNKEL (reference sequence). The chain's CDR3 is CASSPLAGGSTDTQYF. In nucleotides, the CDR3 is TGTGCCAGCAGCCCTCTAGCGGGGGGCAGCACAGATACGCAGTATTTT.

J is TRBJ1-5 and V is TRBV15; D gene uncertain. In germline, CDR1 is LNHNV, CDR2 YYDKDF (reference sequence). This CDR3 has 13 amino acids. V shed 0 bases and J shed 6 bases, with 6 bases lying between them. The DNA for the CDR3 is TGTGCCACCAGCAGAGATAATGGTCAGCCCCAGCATTTT. Its translation: CATSRDNGQPQHF.

This chain uses TRBV5-6 with TRBJ2-5; D is ambiguous. The ends were cut back, 0 bases at V and 3 bases at J, with 15 bases in the middle. The CDR3 consists of 16 residues. CDR1 and CDR2 from the germline V gene are SGHDT and YYEEEE. CDR3 protein: CASSLVPPFNEETQYF. CDR3 bases: TGTGCCAGCAGCTTGGTCCCCCCCTTTAATGAAGAGACCCAGTACTTC.